This TCR beta chain was captured by sequencing in a study of shared clonotypes between healthy human individuals. At the level of the study: Researchers assigned three CD4 naive, three CD4 memory, two CD8 naive and one CD8 memory plate to each donor.

Execution of the assay was at deep level. Several immunoSEQ plates received, in even portions, the genomic DNA of each subset. TCRdb's copy holds only in-frame clones and misses some; the assay was immunoSEQ multiplex PCR. The sample lists about 980,000 clones, 60% to 85% occurring once. In this sample, this clone turned up once. The CDR3 sequence is 15 residues long. The germline V gene encodes CDR1 SGHTA and CDR2 FQGNSA. V lost 2 bases to trimming and J lost 4 bases, with 11 bases between them. All donors were Caucasian adults living in Nashville, Tennessee. This sequence was found in a man between 18 and 35 years old in good health. The specimen sequenced was memory CD4+ T cells sorted from blood. As for subset: CD45RA-negative fraction. The J gene is TRBJ2-2, the V gene TRBV7-2; a weak D match, TRBD2 (6 bases). The CDR3 DNA reads as TGTGCCAGCAGCTTACCCCTTAGCGGCACCGGGGAGCTGTTTTTT. As protein: CASSLPLSGTGELFF.